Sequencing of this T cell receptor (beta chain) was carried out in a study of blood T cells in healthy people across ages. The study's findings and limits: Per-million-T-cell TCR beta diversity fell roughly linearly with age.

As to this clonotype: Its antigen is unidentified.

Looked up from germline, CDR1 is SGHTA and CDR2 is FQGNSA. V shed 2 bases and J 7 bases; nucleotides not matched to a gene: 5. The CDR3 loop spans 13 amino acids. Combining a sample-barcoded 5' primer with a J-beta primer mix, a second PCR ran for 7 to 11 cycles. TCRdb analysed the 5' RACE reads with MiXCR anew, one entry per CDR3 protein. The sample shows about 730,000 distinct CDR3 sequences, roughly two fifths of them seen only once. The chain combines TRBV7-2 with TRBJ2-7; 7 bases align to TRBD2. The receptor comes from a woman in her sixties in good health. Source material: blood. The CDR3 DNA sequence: TGTGCCAGCAGCTTATCCGGGAGGCAAGAGCAGTACTTC. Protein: CASSLSGRQEQYF.